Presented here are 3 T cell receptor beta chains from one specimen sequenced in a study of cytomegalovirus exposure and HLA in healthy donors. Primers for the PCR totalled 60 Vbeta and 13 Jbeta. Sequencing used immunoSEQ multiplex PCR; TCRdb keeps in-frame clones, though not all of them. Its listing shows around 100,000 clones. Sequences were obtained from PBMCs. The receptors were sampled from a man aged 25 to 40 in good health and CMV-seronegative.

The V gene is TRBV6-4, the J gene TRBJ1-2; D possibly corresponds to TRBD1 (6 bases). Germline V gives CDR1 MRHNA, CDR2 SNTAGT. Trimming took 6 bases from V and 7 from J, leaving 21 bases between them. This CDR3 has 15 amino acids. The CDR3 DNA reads TGTGCCAGCAGCTCAGGCTGGGGGGGCCACGGTGGCTACACCTTC. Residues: CASSSGWGGHGGYTF.

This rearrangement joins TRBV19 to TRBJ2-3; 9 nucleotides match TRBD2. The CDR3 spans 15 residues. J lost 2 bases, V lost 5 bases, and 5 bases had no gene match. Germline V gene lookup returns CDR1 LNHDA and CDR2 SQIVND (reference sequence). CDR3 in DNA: TGTGCCAGTAGTTGGACTAGCGCCAACACAGATACGCAGTATTTT. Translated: CASSWTSANTDTQYF.

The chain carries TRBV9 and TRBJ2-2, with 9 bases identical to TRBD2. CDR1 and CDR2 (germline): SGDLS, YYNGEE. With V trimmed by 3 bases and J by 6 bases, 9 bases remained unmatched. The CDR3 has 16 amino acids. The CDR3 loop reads CASSANPSGDPGELFF. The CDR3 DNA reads TGTGCCAGCAGCGCTAATCCTAGCGGGGATCCCGGGGAGCTGTTTTTT. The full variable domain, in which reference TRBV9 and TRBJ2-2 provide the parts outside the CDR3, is DSGVTQTPKHLITATGQRVTLRCSPRSGDLSVYWYQQSLDQGLQFLIQYYNGEERAKGNILERFSAQQFPDLHSELNLSSLELGDSALYFCASSANPSGDPGELFFGEGSRLTVL.